Shown below are 19 T cell receptor beta chains from a single sample sequenced in a study of T-cell reconstitution after alpha-beta-depleted transplantation in children. Preparation of the TCRbeta library involved a method that used unique molecular identifiers. TCRdb processed the PCR reads anew with MiXCR; each CDR3 protein has one entry. The sample shows 280,000 or so distinct CDR3 sequences, roughly 10% of them seen only once. The specimen comprised peripheral blood, sampled 180 days after TCRalphabeta/CD19-depleted stem cell transplant. The receptor set was obtained from a male patient aged 2 to 9 who had a stem cell transplant for chronic granulomatous disease, so the T cells may come from the graft donor.

This clonotype has at least ten counts. The genes are TRBV20-1 and TRBJ2-1; the match to TRBD1 covers 12 bases. The germline CDR1 and CDR2 sequences are DFQATT and SNEGSKA (reference sequence). The CDR3 sequence is 16 residues long. V trimming: 6 bases; J trimming: 7 bases; junction bases outside the gene matches: 13. The CDR3 loop reads CSAPTQGQGAVNEQFF. The CDR3, as DNA: TGCAGTGCCCCGACCCAGGGACAGGGGGCTGTGAATGAGCAGTTCTTC.

With regard to this clonotype: A clone one base away is much larger, so this may be a read error. The rearrangement links TRBV5-1 to TRBJ2-7, with D possibly matching TRBD1 (7 bases). Germline V gene data show CDR1 as SGHRS and CDR2 as YFSETQ. CDR3 length equals 13 residues. CDR3: CASSLAQGGEQCF. DNA for the CDR3: TGCGCCAGCAGCTTGGCGCAGGGGGGCGAGCAGTGCTTC. Full variable domain (outside the CDR3, taken from reference TRBV5-1 and TRBJ2-7): KAGVTQTPRYLIKTRGQQVTLSCSPISGHRSVSWYQQTPGQGLQFLFEYFSETQRNKGNFPGRFSGRQFSNSRSEMNVSTLELGDSALYLCASSLAQGGEQCFGPGTRLTVT.

This clonotype was counted at least ten times. J is TRBJ2-7 and V is TRBV29-1; 13 bases map to TRBD2. V trimming: 7 bases; J trimming: 9 bases; junction bases outside the gene matches: 9. Germline lookup yields CDR1 SQVTM and CDR2 ANQGSEA. The CDR3 is made up of 13 amino acids. The CDR3 spells CSATTSGRRVQYF. Written as DNA, the CDR3 is TGCAGCGCAACGACTAGCGGGAGGCGGGTGCAGTACTTC.

This clonotype occurred many times. This chain connects TRBV20-1 to TRBJ2-7, with D perhaps matching TRBD1 or TRBD2 (5 bases each). Germline V lookup: CDR1 DFQATT, CDR2 SNEGSKA (reference sequence). CDR3 size: 16 residues. Trimming stripped 4 bases from V and 3 bases from J, with 22 bases between. CDR3 DNA: TGCAGTGCTACAAAACCGGGACGCCGGAAGAACTACGAGCAGTACTTC. Its translation: CSATKPGRRKNYEQYF.

V and J are TRBV2 and TRBJ2-6, with 8 bases identical to TRBD1. Per the germline V gene, CDR1 is SNHLY and CDR2 is FYNNEI. V shed 6 bases and J 0 bases; nucleotides not matched to a gene: 10. CDR3 length: 18 amino acids. The CDR3, as DNA: TGTGCCAGCAGACCATCCGGACAGGGACCCTCTGGGGCCAACGTCCTGACTTTC. This codes for CASRPSGQGPSGANVLTF.

This clonotype appeared many times. The J gene is TRBJ2-7, the V gene TRBV6-1, with 9 bases matching TRBD1. The V gene end was trimmed by 10 bases and the J gene end by 6 bases; junction bases not matched to a gene: 10. CDR1 and CDR2 (germline): MNHNS, SASEGT. This CDR3 contains 13 residues. The CDR3 coding sequence is TGTGCCACCCACCGGGACAGGGTGGCCGAGCAGTACTTC. This encodes CATHRDRVAEQYF.

The table lists this clonotype with a few counts. V and J are TRBV3-1 and TRBJ2-1; 7 bases are a match to TRBD1. Germline CDR1 LGHDT, CDR2 YNNKEL (reference sequence). The V and J ends lost 5 bases and 9 bases, in that order; junction bases with no gene match: 19. The CDR3 runs 17 residues. Here the CDR3 DNA reads TGTGCCAGCAGCACAGCAAGGGTGTCAGGGGGTTTCACTGAGCAGTTCTTC. It specifies CASSTARVSGGFTEQFF.

This clonotype was seen many times. The V gene is TRBV27, the J gene TRBJ2-1; 9 bases match TRBD1. The germline V gene has CDR1 MNHEY and CDR2 SMNVEV (reference sequence). The CDR3 contains 13 residues. The trim removed 3 bases at V and 8 bases at J, leaving 2 bases unmatched. CDR3 amino acids: CASSFTGGYEQFF. Here the CDR3 DNA reads TGTGCCAGCAGTTTCACAGGGGGCTATGAGCAGTTCTTC.

This clonotype was seen many times. The V gene is TRBV5-1, the J gene TRBJ1-1; D is unclear. There are 16 residues in the CDR3. V lost 1 base to trimming and J lost 1 base, with 14 bases between them. Germline CDR1 and CDR2: SGHRS and YFSETQ. The CDR3 protein is CASSLSVLVGNTEAFF. CDR3 in DNA: TGCGCCAGCAGCTTGTCAGTCCTAGTTGGGAACACTGAAGCTTTCTTT.

This clonotype was detected many times. The J gene is TRBJ2-5, the V gene TRBV6-2 or TRBV6-3; D is perhaps TRBD1 or TRBD2 (6 bases each). Germline V gene sequence: CDR1 MNHEY, CDR2 SVGEGT. Between the trimmed V and J ends, which lost 5 bases and 3 bases, there was a span of 16 bases. The CDR3 contains 15 residues. The CDR3 DNA is TGTGCCAGCAGTCGCGGTGGGGGGCCTGAAGAGACCCAGTACTTC. Amino acid sequence: CASSRGGGPEETQYF.

Ten or more counts support this clonotype. The chain uses TRBV21-1 and TRBJ1-5. TRBV21-1 is classified as a pseudogene. The CDR3 has 12 residues. The chain's CDR3 is CASSKRAQPQHF. Written as DNA, the CDR3 is TGTGCCAGCAGCAAACGGGCTCAGCCCCAGCATTTT.

This clonotype turned up a few times. This chain connects TRBV19 to TRBJ2-1; 11 nucleotides agree with TRBD1. This CDR3 contains 15 residues. The J segment lost 5 bases and the V segment lost 3 bases, leaving 3 bases of the junction unmatched. Germline lookup yields CDR1 LNHDA and CDR2 SQIVND (reference sequence). The CDR3 protein is CASSILGQGDNEQFF. Written as DNA, the CDR3 is TGTGCCAGTAGTATTCTGGGACAGGGGGACAATGAGCAGTTCTTC.

Many counts were recorded for this clonotype. This chain uses TRBV30 with TRBJ2-4; D call uncertain. The CDR3 has 13 amino acids. Germline values: CDR1 GTSNPN, CDR2 SVGIG (reference sequence). V gave up 0 bases and J gave up 8 bases, with 11 bases separating them. CDR3 region: CAWSVGQRYIQYF. The CDR3 DNA sequence: TGTGCCTGGAGTGTAGGCCAGAGGTACATTCAGTACTTC.

In its sample, this clonotype was seen a few times. This CDR3 is CASSVDAIQETQYF. DNA for the CDR3: TGTGCCAGCAGCGTAGACGCCATACAAGAGACCCAGTACTTC. The chain employs TRBV9 and TRBJ2-5; D gene unclear. Germline CDR1 SGDLS, CDR2 YYNGEE. Trimming shortened V by 0 bases and J by 2 bases, and 8 bases separated the two germline ends. The CDR3 is 14 residues long.

Ten or more counts support this clonotype. The V call is TRBV6-5, the J call TRBJ1-2; D is unresolved. Germline V CDR1 and CDR2: MNHEY, SVGAGI. With 1 base removed from V and 3 bases from J, the gap between germline ends came to 6 bases. The CDR3 is 13 amino acids. The CDR3 here is CASSYLRDYGYTF. Written as DNA, the CDR3 is TGTGCCAGCAGTTACTTAAGGGACTATGGCTACACCTTC.

The V and J genes are TRBV9 and TRBJ1-5, with 7 bases aligning to TRBD1. This CDR3 contains 22 residues. The V gene end was trimmed by 4 bases and the J gene end by 0 bases; junction bases not matched to a gene: 25. Germline loops: CDR1 SGDLS, CDR2 YYNGEE. This CDR3 reads CASSTRQGGVWTESYSNQPQHF. The DNA of the CDR3 is TGTGCCAGCAGCACACGCCAGGGGGGAGTTTGGACCGAATCTTATAGCAATCAGCCCCAGCATTTT.

The CDR3 reads CASSQLVGVAGAGTQYF. CDR3 DNA sequence: TGCGCCAGCAGCCAATTGGTGGGGGTAGCGGGGGCAGGTACGCAGTATTTT. The chain recombines TRBV4-1 with TRBJ2-3, with 9 nucleotides matching TRBD2. This CDR3 is built from 17 residues. The trim removed 2 bases at V and 8 bases at J, leaving 14 bases unmatched. In germline, CDR1 is MGHRA, CDR2 YSYEKL.

This clonotype was recorded at least ten times. The rearrangement uses TRBV6-1 and TRBJ2-2; no clear D gene. V dropped 2 bases and J dropped 1 base, with 14 bases sitting between them. This CDR3 is 17 amino acids long. Germline V CDR1 and CDR2: MNHNS, SASEGT. The CDR3: CASSESVIPMNTGELFF. CDR3 bases: TGTGCCAGCAGTGAATCAGTAATACCCATGAACACCGGGGAGCTGTTTTTT.

This clonotype was picked up many times. Germline and junction disagree at one end, which may indicate a read error. The chain has TRBV12-3 or TRBV12-4 and TRBJ1-3; D uncertain. The CDR3 has 11 amino acids. DNA of the CDR3: TGTGCCAGCAGTTGTTGCCCCCATTTCTGCTTT. Its protein product is CASSCCPHFCF.